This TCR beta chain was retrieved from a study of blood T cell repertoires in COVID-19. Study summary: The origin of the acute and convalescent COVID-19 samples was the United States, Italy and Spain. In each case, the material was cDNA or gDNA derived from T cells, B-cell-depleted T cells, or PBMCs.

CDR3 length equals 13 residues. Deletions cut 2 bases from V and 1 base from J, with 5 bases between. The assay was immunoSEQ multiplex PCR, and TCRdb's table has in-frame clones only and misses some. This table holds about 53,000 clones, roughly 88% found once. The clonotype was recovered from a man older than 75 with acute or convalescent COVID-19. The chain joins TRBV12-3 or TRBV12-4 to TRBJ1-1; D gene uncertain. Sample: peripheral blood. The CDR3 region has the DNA TGTGCCAGCAGTTTAAGCACGAACACTGAAGCTTTCTTT. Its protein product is CASSLSTNTEAFF.